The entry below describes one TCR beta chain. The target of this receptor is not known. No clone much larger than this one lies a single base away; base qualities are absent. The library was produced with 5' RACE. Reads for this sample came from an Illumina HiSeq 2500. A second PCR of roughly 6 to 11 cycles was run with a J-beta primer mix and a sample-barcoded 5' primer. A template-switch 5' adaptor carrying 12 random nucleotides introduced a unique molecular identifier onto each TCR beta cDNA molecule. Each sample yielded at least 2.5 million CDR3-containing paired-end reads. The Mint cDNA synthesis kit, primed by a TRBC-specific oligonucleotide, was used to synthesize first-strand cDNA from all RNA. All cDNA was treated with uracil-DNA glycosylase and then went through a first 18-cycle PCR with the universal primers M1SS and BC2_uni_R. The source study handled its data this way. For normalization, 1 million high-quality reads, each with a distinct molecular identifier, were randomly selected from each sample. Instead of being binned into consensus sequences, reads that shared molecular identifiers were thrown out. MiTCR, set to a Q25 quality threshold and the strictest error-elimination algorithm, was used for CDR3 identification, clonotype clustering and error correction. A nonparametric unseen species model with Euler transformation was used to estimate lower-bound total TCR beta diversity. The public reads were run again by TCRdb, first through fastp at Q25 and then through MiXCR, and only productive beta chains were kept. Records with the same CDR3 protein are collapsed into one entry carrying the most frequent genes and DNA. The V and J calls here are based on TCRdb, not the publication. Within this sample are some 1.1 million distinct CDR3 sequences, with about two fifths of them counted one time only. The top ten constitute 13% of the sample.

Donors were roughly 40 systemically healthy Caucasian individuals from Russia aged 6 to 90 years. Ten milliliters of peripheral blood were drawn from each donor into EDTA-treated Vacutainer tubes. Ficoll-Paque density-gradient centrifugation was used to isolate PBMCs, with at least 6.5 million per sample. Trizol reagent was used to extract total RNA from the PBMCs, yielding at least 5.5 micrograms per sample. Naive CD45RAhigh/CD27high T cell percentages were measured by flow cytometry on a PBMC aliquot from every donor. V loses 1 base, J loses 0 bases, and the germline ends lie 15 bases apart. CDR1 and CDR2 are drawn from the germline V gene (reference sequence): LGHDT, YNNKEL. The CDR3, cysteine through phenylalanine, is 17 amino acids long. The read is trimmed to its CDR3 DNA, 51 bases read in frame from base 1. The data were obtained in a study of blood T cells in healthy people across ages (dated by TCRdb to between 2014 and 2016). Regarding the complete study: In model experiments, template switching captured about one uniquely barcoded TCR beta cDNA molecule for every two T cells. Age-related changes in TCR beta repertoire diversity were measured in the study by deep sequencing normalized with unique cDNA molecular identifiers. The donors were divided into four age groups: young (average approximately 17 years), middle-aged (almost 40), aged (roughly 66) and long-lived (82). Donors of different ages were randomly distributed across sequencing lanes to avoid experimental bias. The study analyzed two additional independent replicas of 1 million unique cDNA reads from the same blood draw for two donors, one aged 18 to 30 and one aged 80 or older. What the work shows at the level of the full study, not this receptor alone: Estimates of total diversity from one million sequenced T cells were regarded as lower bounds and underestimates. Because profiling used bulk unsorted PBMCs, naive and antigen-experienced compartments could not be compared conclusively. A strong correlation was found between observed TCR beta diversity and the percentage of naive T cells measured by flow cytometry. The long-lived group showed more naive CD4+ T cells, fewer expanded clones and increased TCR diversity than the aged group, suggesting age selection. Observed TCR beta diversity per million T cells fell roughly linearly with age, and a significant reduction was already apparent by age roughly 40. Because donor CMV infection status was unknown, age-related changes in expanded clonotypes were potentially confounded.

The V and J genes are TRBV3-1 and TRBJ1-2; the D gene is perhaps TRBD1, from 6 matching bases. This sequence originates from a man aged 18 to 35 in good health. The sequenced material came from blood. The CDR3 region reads CASSQAVWSGANYGYTF. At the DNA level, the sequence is TGTGCCAGCAGCCAAGCGGTTTGGTCAGGGGCTAACTATGGCTACACCTTC.